Listed here is a single TCR beta chain. This specimen belongs to a study of blood T cell repertoires in COVID-19. Turning to the study itself: T cells, B-cell-depleted T cells, or PBMCs provided the cDNA or gDNA that served as material.

The J segment lost 2 bases and the V segment lost 1 base, leaving 4 bases of the junction unmatched. CDR3 length: 15 residues. Germline CDR1 GTSNPN, CDR2 SVGIG (reference sequence). Seattle's enrolled individuals joined amid active infection and were then monitored longitudinally. Assay: immunoSEQ multiplex PCR; the TCRdb copy retains only in-frame clones and omits some. The top ten hold more than 5.5% of the sample, which has hundreds of thousands of clones, about nine tenths seen once. The receptor was derived from a woman aged 65 to 85 with COVID-19, enrolled during active disease. Sequences were obtained from peripheral blood. The chain uses TRBV30 and TRBJ1-3; TRBD1 aligns across 8 bases. The CDR3 is CAWSDRGRAGNTIYF. The CDR3 DNA is TGTGCCTGGAGTGACAGGGGGAGAGCTGGAAACACCATATATTTT.